These 25 T cell receptor beta chains were sequenced from one sample in a study of early T cells in non-severe SARS-CoV-2 infection. TCRdb fed the 5' RACE reads into MiXCR, producing one record per CDR3 protein. The repertoire holds tens of thousands of distinct CDR3 sequences, with around 5.7% as singletons. Specimen: whole blood. These receptor sequences come from an adult who was a healthcare worker with PCR-confirmed SARS-CoV-2 infection or an uninfected control (not recorded which).

At least ten counts were recorded for this clonotype. V is TRBV6-5 and J is TRBJ2-3; no reliable D call. The length of the CDR3 is 13 residues. Germline CDR1 and CDR2: MNHEY and SVGAGI. V lost 5 bases and J lost 2, with 8 bases in between. As DNA, the CDR3 is TGTGCCAGCAGTGGGATCCCCACAGATACGCAGTATTTT. Amino acids: CASSGIPTDTQYF.

This clonotype was seen more than once but under ten times. This chain uses TRBV5-1 with TRBJ2-6; D gene ambiguous. The CDR3 runs 15 residues. The V end was cut by 4 bases, the J end by 0 bases, with 8 bases between. CDR1 is SGHRS, CDR2 YFSETQ, per germline. In DNA, the CDR3 is TGCGCCAGCAGCCCTGGAGACTCTGGGGCCAACGTCCTGACTTTC. Amino acid sequence: CASSPGDSGANVLTF.

This clonotype was counted many times. The chain joins TRBV29-1 to TRBJ2-3; TRBD2 matches at 14 bases. Unmatched junction bases numbered 0, after V lost 3 bases and J lost 1 base. CDR1 is SQVTM and CDR2 is ANQGSEA in the germline V gene. The CDR3 is made up of 15 amino acids. DNA of the CDR3: TGCAGCGTTGAGGGACTAGCGGGGGGCACAGATACGCAGTATTTT. Translation gives CSVEGLAGGTDTQYF.

In the case of this clonotype: A much larger clone lies one base from this, so it may be a read error. The chain links TRBV28 to TRBJ2-3; D not resolved. CDR1 and CDR2 (germline): MDHEN, SYDVKM. The CDR3 covers 16 residues. This CDR3 reads CASNPPAPLSTDTRYF. The CDR3 DNA is TGTGCCAGCAACCCTCCCGCACCCCTAAGCACAGATACGCGGTATTTT.

The DNA for the CDR3 is TGTGCCAGCAGTTTGGGAGACAGTAAGTTCTTC. This gives the protein CASSLGDSKFF. V and J are TRBV6-6 and TRBJ2-1; D tentatively reads TRBD1 or TRBD2 (5 bases each). Germline V gives CDR1 MNHNY, CDR2 SVGAGI (reference sequence). The CDR3 spans 11 residues. Trimming removed 4 bases at V and 14 bases at J, with 12 bases between.

Only one count was recorded for this clonotype. The V gene is TRBV12-3 or TRBV12-4, the J gene TRBJ2-7, with TRBD1 matching over 9 bases. The V gene end was trimmed by 5 bases and the J gene end by 6 bases; junction bases not matched to a gene: 8. This CDR3 spans 14 amino acids. CDR3 residues: CASSPGTGFVEQYF. The CDR3, as DNA: TGTGCCAGCAGTCCCGGGACAGGGTTCGTCGAGCAGTACTTC.

This clonotype was picked up many times. This chain joins TRBV12-3 or TRBV12-4 and TRBJ2-7; the D is unclear. This CDR3 has 11 residues. V shed 3 bases and J shed 7 bases, with 7 bases lying between them. CDR3 sequence reads: CASSFAGEQYF. The CDR3 DNA reads as TGTGCCAGCAGTTTCGCAGGAGAGCAGTACTTC.

This chain connects TRBV30 to TRBJ2-4; 8 nucleotides line up with TRBD2. J gave up 9 bases and V 4 bases, and 8 bases lay outside the gene matches. CDR1 is GTSNPN, CDR2 SVGIG, per germline (reference sequence). CDR3 size: 13 residues. DNA of the CDR3: TGTGCCTGGACGCGGGGGGTAGAGGGCATTCAGTACTTC. Amino acids: CAWTRGVEGIQYF.

At least ten counts were recorded for this clonotype. The chain combines TRBV6-5 with TRBJ2-1; D possibly corresponds to TRBD2 (6 bases). The CDR3 covers 14 residues. Germline V gives CDR1 MNHEY, CDR2 SVGAGI. V was pared by 6 bases and J by 6 bases, with 15 bases between. This CDR3 is CASRPGLLSNEQFF. Here the CDR3 DNA reads TGTGCCAGCAGGCCGGGACTCCTTTCCAATGAGCAGTTCTTC.

This clonotype has more than one count but fewer than ten. CDR3 in DNA: TGTGCCAGTAGTATGTCTCCGGGGGGAGGCCACGAGCAGTACTTC. Its translation is CASSMSPGGGHEQYF. The chain has TRBV19 and TRBJ2-7; TRBD2 agrees at 7 bases. The CDR3 consists of 15 residues. Germline assignment: CDR1 LNHDA and CDR2 SQIVND (reference sequence). The V gene end was trimmed by 3 bases and the J gene end by 5 bases; junction bases not matched to a gene: 10. The whole variable domain, filled in from reference TRBV19 and TRBJ2-7, reads DGGITQSPKYLFRKEGQNVTLSCEQNLNHDAMYWYRQDPGQGLRLIYYSQIVNDFQKGDIAEGYSVSREKKESFPLTVTSAQKNPTAFYLCASSMSPGGGHEQYFGPGTRLTVT.

This clonotype was recorded many times. The genes are TRBV20-1 and TRBJ2-3, with D tentatively TRBD2 (6 bases). The CDR3 sequence is 15 residues long. Germline V CDR1 and CDR2: DFQATT, SNEGSKA (reference sequence). Trimming stripped 5 bases from V and 0 bases from J, with 15 bases between. In nucleotides, the CDR3 is TGCAGTGCTGGGGGACTCGCCGCTAGCACAGATACGCAGTATTTT. Protein product: CSAGGLAASTDTQYF.

This clonotype was seen a few times. CDR3 sequence (DNA): TGTGCCACCAGCAGAAAGGGACAGGAAAGGCAGTACTTC. It encodes CATSRKGQERQYF. V usage is TRBV15 and J usage is TRBJ2-7, with TRBD1 identical over 8 bases. The CDR3 length is 13 residues. With 2 bases clipped from V and 9 bases from J, the junction kept 6 bases outside the gene matches. Per germline, CDR1 LNHNV and CDR2 YYDKDF (reference sequence).

This clonotype was counted at least ten times. V and J are TRBV12-3 or TRBV12-4 and TRBJ1-2; tentative D call: TRBD1 (5 bases). The CDR3 extends over 13 amino acids. V lost 3 bases to trimming and J lost 4 bases, with 9 bases between them. The CDR3 nucleotides read TGTGCCAGCAGTTTTGGCGGGGGCTATGGCTACACCTTC. Protein product: CASSFGGGYGYTF.

Ten or more counts support this clonotype. This chain joins TRBV28 and TRBJ1-1; D ambiguous. Germline-derived CDR1 and CDR2 are MDHEN and SYDVKM. V was trimmed by 7 bases and J by 5 bases, leaving 5 bases between them. The CDR3 is made up of 10 amino acids. Written as DNA, the CDR3 is TGTGCCAGCACCGGGACTGAAGCTTTCTTT. This gives the protein CASTGTEAFF.

This clonotype was seen ten or more times. This rearrangement joins TRBV25-1 to TRBJ2-3; the match to TRBD2 covers 7 bases. The CDR3 is 14 amino acids. CDR1 is MGHDK and CDR2 is SYGVNS in the germline V gene. V trimming: 2 bases; J trimming: 6 bases; junction bases outside the gene matches: 5. CDR3 amino acids: CASSESGEVDTQYF. The CDR3 region has the DNA TGTGCCAGCAGTGAAAGCGGGGAGGTGGATACGCAGTATTTT.

This clonotype was seen repeatedly, ten times or more. The rearrangement joins TRBV29-1 to TRBJ2-3; 10 nucleotides align to TRBD2. Germline lookup yields CDR1 SQVTM and CDR2 ANQGSEA. Trimming cost V 7 bases and J 4 bases; bases outside gene matches: 8. This CDR3 spans 14 amino acids. CDR3 loop: CSAVAGGWADTQYF. The CDR3 DNA is TGCAGCGCGGTAGCGGGGGGCTGGGCAGATACGCAGTATTTT.

This clonotype has ten or more counts. This sequence joins TRBV25-1 and TRBJ2-5, with D hard to call. V lost 3 bases and J 4 bases, leaving 9 bases between the germline ends. This CDR3 spans 13 amino acids. The V gene's germline CDR1 is MGHDK and CDR2 SYGVNS. This chain's CDR3 is CASSEGIPETQYF. The CDR3 nucleotides are TGTGCCAGCAGTGAGGGGATCCCAGAGACCCAGTACTTC.

This clonotype was seen ten or more times. This rearrangement joins TRBV4-2 to TRBJ2-7; D may be TRBD2 (6 bases). Germline V gene sequence: CDR1 LGHNA, CDR2 YNFKEQ. The V end was cut by 2 bases, the J end by 3 bases, with 11 bases between. The CDR3 contains 14 residues. CDR3 coding DNA: TGTGCCAGCAGCCAACAGGGACTTAACTACGAGCAGTACTTC. Encoded protein: CASSQQGLNYEQYF.

Ten or more counts support this clonotype. The chain joins TRBV7-8 to TRBJ2-5, with D tentatively TRBD2 (7 bases). The CDR3 is 14 residues long. Germline values: CDR1 SGHVS, CDR2 FQNEAQ. Trimming cost V 2 bases and J 5 bases, with 12 bases left between them. The CDR3: CASSLTGGRETQYF. The CDR3 DNA is TGTGCCAGCAGCTTAACGGGGGGCCGGGAGACCCAGTACTTC.

This clonotype was recorded at least ten times. J is TRBJ2-7 and V is TRBV27, with TRBD1 matching over 10 bases. J lost 5 bases, V lost 8 bases, and 9 bases had no gene match. The CDR3 covers 14 residues. Per germline, CDR1 MNHEY and CDR2 SMNVEV (reference sequence). CDR3 protein: CASGDRGPGDEQYF. CDR3 DNA sequence: TGTGCCAGCGGGGACAGGGGTCCGGGGGACGAGCAGTACTTC.

To note about this clonotype: This may arise from a read error, as a much more abundant clone is one base away. V and J are TRBV6-5 and TRBJ1-1; perhaps TRBD1 as D (6 bases). Germline lookup yields CDR1 MNHEY and CDR2 SVGAGI. The V gene lost 11 bases and the J gene lost 1 base, with 17 bases spanning the gap. This CDR3 is 14 amino acids long. The CDR3 region has the DNA TGTGCCGGTTACAGGGAGGGCAGGAACACTGAAGCTTTCTTT. The encoded protein is CAGYREGRNTEAFF.

At least ten counts were recorded for this clonotype. This chain uses TRBV24-1 with TRBJ2-5; D perhaps matches TRBD2 (6 bases). Germline V gene data show CDR1 as KGHDR and CDR2 as SFDVKD. V was cut by 5 bases and J by 2 bases, with 14 bases left in between. The CDR3 length is 15 residues. The CDR3 protein is CATSVDSGPQETQYF. In DNA, the CDR3 is TGTGCCACCAGTGTCGATAGCGGCCCTCAAGAGACCCAGTACTTC.

This clonotype was seen more than once but under ten times. The junction differs from germline at one of its ends, possibly a read error. The rearrangement uses TRBV27 and TRBJ1-1; D remains ambiguous. Germline V gene data show CDR1 as MNHEY and CDR2 as SMNVEV (reference sequence). This CDR3 region has 14 residues. The CDR3 sequence: CASRRGSEYTEALF. The CDR3 nucleotides read TGTGCCAGCAGACGAGGATCCGAGTACACTGAAGCTCTCTTT.

This clonotype was counted ten times or more. The chain combines TRBV29-1 with TRBJ1-2; D unclear. The CDR3 extends over 14 amino acids. The V gene's germline CDR1 is SQVTM and CDR2 ANQGSEA. V was trimmed by 0 bases and J by 3 bases, leaving 11 bases between them. The CDR3 region has the DNA TGCAGCGTTGAAGATCGGGCAGATTACTATGGCTACACCTTC. Protein product: CSVEDRADYYGYTF.

The chain is built from TRBV18 and TRBJ1-1; weak D call: TRBD1 (5 bases). Trimming shortened V by 4 bases and J by 5 bases, and 11 bases separated the two germline ends. The length of the CDR3 is 13 residues. The germline V gene encodes CDR1 KGHSH and CDR2 LQKENI. CDR3 amino acids: CASSQGTETEAFF. CDR3 in DNA: TGTGCCAGCTCACAAGGGACGGAAACTGAAGCTTTCTTT.